The 21 T cell receptor beta chains reported below all come from one sample, sequenced in a study of blood T cell repertoires in COVID-19. Some clones are missing from TCRdb's copy, which holds only in-frame ones; the method was immunoSEQ multiplex PCR. The sample includes around 70,000 clones, 80% to 90% of them seen just once. Input material: peripheral blood. These receptor sequences come from a man aged 25-45 years with acute or convalescent COVID-19.

The V and J genes are TRBV27 and TRBJ1-5; D gene ambiguous. Germline CDR1 reads MNHEY; CDR2 reads SMNVEV (reference sequence). This CDR3 is built from 13 residues. The V gene lost 3 bases and the J gene lost 6 bases, with 9 bases spanning the gap. The CDR3 reads CASSFSGSQPQHF. CDR3 nucleotides: TGTGCCAGCAGTTTCTCGGGGAGTCAGCCCCAGCATTTT.

J is TRBJ2-5 and V is TRBV3-1 (or the pseudogene TRBV3-2); 7 positions match TRBD2. J gave up 4 bases and V 0 bases, and 14 bases lay outside the gene matches. The CDR3 is made up of 18 amino acids. Germline V lookup: CDR1 LGHDT, CDR2 YNNKEL (reference sequence). The DNA for the CDR3 is TGTGCCAGCAGCCAAGATATCATCTCGGCGGGAGTTGCAGAGACCCAGTACTTC. This codes for CASSQDIISAGVAETQYF.

The CDR3 coding sequence is TGTGCCAGCGGGTCGGACACAATGAACACTGAAGCTTTCTTT. Translated: CASGSDTMNTEAFF. The V call is TRBV5-4, the J call TRBJ1-1, with D tentatively TRBD1 (5 bases). V was trimmed by 7 bases and J by 0 bases, leaving 13 bases between them. The germline CDR1 and CDR2 sequences are SGHNT and YYREEE (reference sequence). This CDR3 comprises 14 residues.

J is TRBJ2-7 and V is TRBV2; 11 bases map to TRBD2. J lost 3 bases, V lost 10 bases, and 8 bases had no gene match. The CDR3 spans 14 residues. CDR1 and CDR2 (germline): SNHLY, FYNNEI. DNA for the CDR3: TGTGCCACTCAATCGGGACTAGCGGACTACGAGCAGTACTTC. Encoded protein: CATQSGLADYEQYF.

The chain uses TRBV7-9 and TRBJ1-2; D possibly corresponds to TRBD1 (5 bases). V lost 0 bases, J lost 8 bases, and 16 bases lay in between. CDR3 length: 15 residues. Germline V gene lookup returns CDR1 SEHNR and CDR2 FQNEAQ (reference sequence). The CDR3 sequence is CASSLATREGDGYTF. As DNA, the CDR3 is TGTGCCAGCAGCTTAGCCACCAGGGAGGGAGACGGCTACACCTTC.

DNA for the CDR3: TGTGCCAGCAGGTTGGGACAGCTGGTAGGGCAGTACTTC. Translated: CASRLGQLVGQYF. This chain joins TRBV2 and TRBJ2-7, with 7 bases matching TRBD1. After removal of 6 bases from V and 9 bases from J, the junction contained 11 bases not matched to a gene. Looked up from germline, CDR1 is SNHLY and CDR2 is FYNNEI. This CDR3 has 13 residues.

The chain employs TRBV5-4 and TRBJ2-7; D gene unclear. Trimming stripped 3 bases from V and 1 base from J, with 5 bases between. The CDR3 length is 12 residues. Germline V gene sequence: CDR1 SGHNT, CDR2 YYREEE (reference sequence). DNA of the CDR3: TGTGCCAGCAGCTCAACTTCCTACGAGCAGTACTTC. Its translation: CASSSTSYEQYF.

The rearrangement joins TRBV4-3 to TRBJ1-6, with D unclear. Trimming removed 0 bases at V and 9 bases at J, with 18 bases between. Germline CDR1 and CDR2: LGHNA and YSLEER. The length of the CDR3 is 17 residues. The CDR3 coding sequence is TGCGCCAGCAGCCAAGAGGTGTTGCAGGCCGCAGGTTCACCCCTCCACTTT. Translating it yields CASSQEVLQAAGSPLHF.

This clone appeared a single time. V is TRBV7-3 and J is TRBJ1-2; D possibly corresponds to TRBD1 (5 bases). The CDR3 totals 12 residues. The V end was cut by 11 bases, the J end by 4 bases, with 14 bases between. Looked up from germline, CDR1 is SGHTA and CDR2 is FQGTGA. The CDR3 DNA reads as TGTGCCGGTGGGGGGGACCTCTATGGCTACACCTTC. It codes for CAGGGDLYGYTF.

DNA for the CDR3: TGCGCCAGCAGCCGAGCACTACCGGGGAACTCTGGAAACACCATATATTTT. It specifies CASSRALPGNSGNTIYF. V gene TRBV4-3 combines with J gene TRBJ1-3; no definite D call. The CDR3 has 17 residues. Germline assignment: CDR1 LGHNA and CDR2 YSLEER. V shed 4 bases and J shed 0 bases, with 16 bases lying between them.

This clone was found a few times. J is TRBJ1-3 and V is TRBV11-2; D is unresolved. This CDR3 contains 15 residues. Germline V lookup: CDR1 SGHAT, CDR2 FQNNGV. Trimming pared 0 bases from V and 7 bases from J, leaving 13 bases between. DNA for the CDR3: TGTGCCAGCAGCTTAGATCTGGGCGCCGGTAACACCATATATTTT. Translation gives CASSLDLGAGNTIYF.

This sequence joins TRBV9 and TRBJ2-6; the D gene is possibly TRBD2 (5 bases). The CDR3 has 15 amino acids. V was trimmed by 4 bases and J by 1 base, leaving 9 bases between them. Germline lookup yields CDR1 SGDLS and CDR2 YYNGEE. CDR3 coding DNA: TGTGCCAGCAGCATCGGGGAGTCTGGGGCCAACGTCCTGACTTTC. This codes for CASSIGESGANVLTF.

The rearrangement uses TRBV18 and TRBJ2-5; possibly TRBD1 for D (5 bases). The germline gives CDR1 KGHSH, CDR2 LQKENI. The CDR3 runs 13 residues. The V end lost 3 bases, the J end lost 1 base, and 6 bases lay between the germline ends. This chain's CDR3 is CASSPQGQETQYF. As DNA, the CDR3 is TGTGCCAGCTCACCTCAGGGCCAAGAGACCCAGTACTTC.

V is TRBV6-2 or TRBV6-3 and J is TRBJ1-5, with D possibly being TRBD1 (5 bases). Per the germline V gene, CDR1 is MNHEY and CDR2 is SVGEGT. The CDR3 runs 14 residues. V lost 5 bases and J lost 4, with 12 bases in between. The CDR3 sequence is CASSRQGTNQPQHF. CDR3 nucleotide sequence: TGTGCCAGCAGTCGCCAGGGTACGAATCAGCCCCAGCATTTT.

The J gene is TRBJ2-6, the V gene TRBV18; D gene unclear. This CDR3 contains 15 residues. Trimming cost V 3 bases and J 0 bases, with 6 bases left between them. The germline CDR1 and CDR2 sequences are KGHSH and LQKENI. The CDR3 loop reads CASSPPVSGANVLTF. CDR3 coding DNA: TGTGCCAGCTCACCCCCAGTCTCTGGGGCCAACGTCCTGACTTTC.

J is TRBJ1-3 and V is TRBV15, with 9 bases aligning to TRBD1. J was trimmed by 5 bases and V by 1 base; bases with no gene match: 6. The CDR3 is 16 amino acids. Germline V lookup: CDR1 LNHNV, CDR2 YYDKDF (reference sequence). In DNA form, the CDR3 reads TGTGCCACCAGCAGAGGGCAAGGACAGGGGAGAAACACCATATATTTT. Its translation is CATSRGQGQGRNTIYF.

This chain uses TRBV30 with TRBJ1-3; D ambiguous. V dropped 5 bases and J dropped 5 bases, with 7 bases sitting between them. The CDR3 covers 11 residues. CDR1 is GTSNPN, CDR2 SVGIG, per germline (reference sequence). CDR3 coding DNA: TGTGCCTGGGGCGGGAGAAACACCATATATTTT. This encodes CAWGGRNTIYF.

The V and J genes are TRBV30 and TRBJ1-5, with a weak D call TRBD1 (5 bases). Trimming stripped 2 bases from V and 16 bases from J, with 18 bases between. CDR3 size: 12 residues. Germline V gene data show CDR1 as GTSNPN and CDR2 as SVGIG (reference sequence). Written as DNA, the CDR3 is TGTGCCTGGAGTTCGGACACGCAGGTAGATCATTTT. Protein: CAWSSDTQVDHF.

The chain joins TRBV27 to TRBJ2-1; tentative D call: TRBD2 (6 bases). V gave up 5 bases and J gave up 7 bases, with 9 bases separating them. Germline values: CDR1 MNHEY, CDR2 SMNVEV (reference sequence). CDR3 length: 12 residues. DNA of the CDR3: TGTGCCAGCAGTCCCGGGGGAAATGAGCAGTTCTTC. Residues: CASSPGGNEQFF.

This chain joins TRBV28 and TRBJ2-7; 9 bases fit TRBD2. The CDR3 is 15 residues long. Germline values: CDR1 MDHEN, CDR2 SYDVKM. The V gene end was trimmed by 6 bases and the J gene end by 2 bases; junction bases not matched to a gene: 8. CDR3 in amino acids: CASRPAGGLTYEQYF. CDR3 nucleotide sequence: TGTGCCAGCAGACCAGCGGGAGGACTAACCTACGAGCAGTACTTC.

This chain links TRBV6-5 with TRBJ1-5; 9 bases are a match to TRBD1. Trimming took 2 bases from V and 8 from J; bases not matched to a gene: 1. The CDR3 is 13 amino acids. Germline lookup yields CDR1 MNHEY and CDR2 SVGAGI. CDR3 sequence reads: CASSYDRGKPQHF. The CDR3 DNA is TGTGCCAGCAGTTACGACAGGGGGAAGCCCCAGCATTTT.